In its sample, the clone carrying this T cell receptor beta chain was seen a few times. Antigen: not known. The data were taken from a study of blood T cells in healthy people across ages. Overall study findings and caveats: Unsorted PBMCs blocked a conclusive comparison of naive and antigen-experienced cells.

Primed by a sample-barcoded 5' primer and a J-beta primer mix, a second PCR proceeded for roughly 7 to 12 cycles. TCRdb ran MiXCR on the 5' RACE reads and lists one entry per CDR3 protein. Of 600,000 to 850,000 distinct CDR3 sequences listed, 20% to 30% are singletons. There are 15 residues in the CDR3. Trimming took 5 bases from V and 8 from J; bases not matched to a gene: 11. Germline V gene lookup returns CDR1 LNHDA and CDR2 SQIVND (reference sequence). The same data also contributed to another study, on T cells of mothers and their children.

This TCR was sampled from a boy aged 5 to 17 in good health. V is TRBV19 and J is TRBJ2-4; 8 bases align to TRBD1. What was sequenced was blood. CDR3 in amino acids: CASSPNPGGRDIQYF. CDR3 sequence (DNA): TGTGCCAGTAGTCCAAACCCAGGGGGCCGGGACATTCAGTACTTC. The full variable domain, completed using reference TRBV19 and TRBJ2-4, is DGGITQSPKYLFRKEGQNVTLSCEQNLNHDAMYWYRQDPGQGLRLIYYSQIVNDFQKGDIAEGYSVSREKKESFPLTVTSAQKNPTAFYLCASSPNPGGRDIQYFGAGTRLSVL.